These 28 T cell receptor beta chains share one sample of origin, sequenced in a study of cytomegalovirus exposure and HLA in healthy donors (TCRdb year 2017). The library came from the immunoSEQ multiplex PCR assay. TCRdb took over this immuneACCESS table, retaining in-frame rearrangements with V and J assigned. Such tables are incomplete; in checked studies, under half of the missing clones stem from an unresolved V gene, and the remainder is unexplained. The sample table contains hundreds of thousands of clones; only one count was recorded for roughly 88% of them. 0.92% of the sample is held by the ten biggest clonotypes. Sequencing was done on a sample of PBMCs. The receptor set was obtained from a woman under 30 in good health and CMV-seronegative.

DNA of the CDR3: TGCAGTGCCGGGCAGGGGGCTGGAGCTTTCTTT. It encodes CSAGQGAGAFF. The chain couples TRBV20-1 to TRBJ1-1; 8 bases are a match to TRBD1. The germline CDR1 and CDR2 sequences are DFQATT and SNEGSKA (reference sequence). Losses at the gene ends were 6 bases for V and 10 bases for J; bases not matched to a gene: 7. This CDR3 contains 11 residues.

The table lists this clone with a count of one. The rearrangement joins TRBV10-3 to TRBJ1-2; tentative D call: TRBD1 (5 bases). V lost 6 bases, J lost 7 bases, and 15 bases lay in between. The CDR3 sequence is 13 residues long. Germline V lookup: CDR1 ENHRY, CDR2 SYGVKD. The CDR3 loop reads CAISLTVSSGYTF. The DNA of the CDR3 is TGTGCCATCAGCCTGACAGTTTCTTCTGGCTACACCTTC.

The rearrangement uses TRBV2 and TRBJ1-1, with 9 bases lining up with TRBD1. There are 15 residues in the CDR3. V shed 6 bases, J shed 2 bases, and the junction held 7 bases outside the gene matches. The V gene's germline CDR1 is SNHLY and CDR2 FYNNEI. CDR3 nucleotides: TGTGCCAGCAGGATGGACAGGGGAGGTAACACTGAAGCTTTCTTT. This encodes CASRMDRGGNTEAFF.

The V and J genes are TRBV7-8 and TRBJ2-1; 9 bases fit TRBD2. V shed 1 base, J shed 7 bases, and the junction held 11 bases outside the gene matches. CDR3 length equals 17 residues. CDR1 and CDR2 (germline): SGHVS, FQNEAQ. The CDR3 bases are TGTGCCAGCAGCTTAGGCCTAGCGGGATCCCTCCTGAATGAGCAGTTCTTC. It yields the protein CASSLGLAGSLLNEQFF.

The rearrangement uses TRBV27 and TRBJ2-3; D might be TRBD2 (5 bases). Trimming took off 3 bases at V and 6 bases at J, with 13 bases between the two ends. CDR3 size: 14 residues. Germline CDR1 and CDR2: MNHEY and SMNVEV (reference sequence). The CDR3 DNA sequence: TGTGCCAGCAGTTTCGGTTGGCGGAGGGATACGCAGTATTTT. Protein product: CASSFGWRRDTQYF.

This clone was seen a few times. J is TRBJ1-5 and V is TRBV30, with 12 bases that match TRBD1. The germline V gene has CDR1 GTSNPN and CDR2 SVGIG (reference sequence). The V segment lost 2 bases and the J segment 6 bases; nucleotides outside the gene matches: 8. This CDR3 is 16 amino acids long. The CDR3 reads CAWSTPGQGAGQPQHF. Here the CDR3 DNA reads TGTGCCTGGAGTACTCCGGGACAGGGGGCCGGTCAGCCCCAGCATTTT. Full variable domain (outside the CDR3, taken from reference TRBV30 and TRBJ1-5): SQTIHQWPATLVQPVGSPLSLECTVEGTSNPNLYWYRQAAGRGLQLLFYSVGIGQISSEVPQNLSASRPQDRQFILSSKKLLLSDSGFYLCAWSTPGQGAGQPQHFGDGTRLSIL.

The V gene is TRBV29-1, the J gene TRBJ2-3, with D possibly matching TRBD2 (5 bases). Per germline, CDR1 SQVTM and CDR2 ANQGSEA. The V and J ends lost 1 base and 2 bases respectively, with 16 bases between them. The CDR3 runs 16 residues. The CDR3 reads CSVEGSLRRVTDTQYF. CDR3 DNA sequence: TGCAGCGTTGAAGGATCCCTCCGGCGGGTCACAGATACGCAGTATTTT.

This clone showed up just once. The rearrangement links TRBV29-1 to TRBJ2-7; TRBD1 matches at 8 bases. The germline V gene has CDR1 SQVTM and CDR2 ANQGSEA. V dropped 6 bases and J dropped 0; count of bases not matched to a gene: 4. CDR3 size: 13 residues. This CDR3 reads CSVRTGISYEQYF. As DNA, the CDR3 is TGCAGCGTCCGGACAGGGATCTCCTACGAGCAGTACTTC.

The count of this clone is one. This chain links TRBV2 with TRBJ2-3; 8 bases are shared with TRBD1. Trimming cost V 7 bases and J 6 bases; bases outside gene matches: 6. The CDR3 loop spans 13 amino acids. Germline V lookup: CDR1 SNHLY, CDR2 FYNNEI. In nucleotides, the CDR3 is TGTGCCAGCACGGGACAGGAGGTGGATACGCAGTATTTT. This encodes CASTGQEVDTQYF.

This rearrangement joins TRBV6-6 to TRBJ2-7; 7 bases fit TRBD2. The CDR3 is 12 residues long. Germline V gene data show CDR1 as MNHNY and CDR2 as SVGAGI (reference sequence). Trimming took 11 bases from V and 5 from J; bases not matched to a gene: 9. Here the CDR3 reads CASGGSGNEQYF. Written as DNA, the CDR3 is TGTGCCTCGGGCGGGAGTGGGAACGAGCAGTACTTC.

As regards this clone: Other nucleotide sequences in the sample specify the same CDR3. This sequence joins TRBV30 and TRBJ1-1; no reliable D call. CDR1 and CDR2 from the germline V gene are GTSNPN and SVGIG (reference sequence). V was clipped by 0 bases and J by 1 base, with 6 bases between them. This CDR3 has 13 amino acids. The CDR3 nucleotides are TGTGCCTGGAGTGTCGGCGGGAACACTGAAGCTTTCTTT. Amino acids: CAWSVGGNTEAFF.

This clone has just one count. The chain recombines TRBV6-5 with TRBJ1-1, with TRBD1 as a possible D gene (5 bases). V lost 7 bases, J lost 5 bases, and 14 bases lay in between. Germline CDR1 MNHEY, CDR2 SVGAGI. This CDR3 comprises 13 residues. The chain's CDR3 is CASIREGLTEAFF. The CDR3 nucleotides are TGTGCCAGCATCAGGGAGGGGTTGACTGAAGCTTTCTTT.

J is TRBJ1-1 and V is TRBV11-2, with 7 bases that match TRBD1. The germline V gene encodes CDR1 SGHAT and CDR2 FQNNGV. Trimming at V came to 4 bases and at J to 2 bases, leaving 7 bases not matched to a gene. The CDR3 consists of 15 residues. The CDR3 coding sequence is TGTGCCAGCAGCTCATGGGACAGCCCAAACACTGAAGCTTTCTTT. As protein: CASSSWDSPNTEAFF.

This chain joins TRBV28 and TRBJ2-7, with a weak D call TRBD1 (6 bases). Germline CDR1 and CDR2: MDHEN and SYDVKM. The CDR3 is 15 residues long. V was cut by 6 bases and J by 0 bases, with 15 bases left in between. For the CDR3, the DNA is TGTGCCAGCAGGTTACTTCGGGACATCTCCTACGAGCAGTACTTC. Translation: CASRLLRDISYEQYF.

In nucleotides, the CDR3 is TGTGCCAGCAGCCAGAGACTAGCGGGAGTTAGCTACAATGAGCAGTTCTTC. Protein: CASSQRLAGVSYNEQFF. The J gene is TRBJ2-1, the V gene TRBV7-6, with TRBD2 matching 12 bases. J gave up 3 bases and V 5 bases, and 8 bases lay outside the gene matches. CDR3 length: 17 residues. Germline values: CDR1 SGHVS, CDR2 FNYEAQ. Based on the CDR3 plus reference TRBV7-6 and TRBJ2-1, the full variable domain is GAGVSQSPRYKVTKRGQDVALRCDPISGHVSLYWYRQALGQGPEFLTYFNYEAQQDKSGLPNDRFSAERPEGSISTLTIQRTEQRDSAMYRCASSQRLAGVSYNEQFFGPGTRLTVL.

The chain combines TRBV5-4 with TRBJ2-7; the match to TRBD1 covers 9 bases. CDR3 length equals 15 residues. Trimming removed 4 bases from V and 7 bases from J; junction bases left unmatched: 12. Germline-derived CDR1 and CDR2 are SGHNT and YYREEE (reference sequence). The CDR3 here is CASSLYRGRVGEQYF. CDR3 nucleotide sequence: TGTGCCAGCAGCCTGTACAGGGGGCGGGTGGGGGAGCAGTACTTC.

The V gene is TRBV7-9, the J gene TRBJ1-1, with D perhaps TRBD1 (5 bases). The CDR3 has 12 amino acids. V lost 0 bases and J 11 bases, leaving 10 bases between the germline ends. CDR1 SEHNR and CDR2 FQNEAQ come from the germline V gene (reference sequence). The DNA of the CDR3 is TGTGCCAGCAGCTTAGCCGACAGCTGGGCTTTCTTT. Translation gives CASSLADSWAFF.

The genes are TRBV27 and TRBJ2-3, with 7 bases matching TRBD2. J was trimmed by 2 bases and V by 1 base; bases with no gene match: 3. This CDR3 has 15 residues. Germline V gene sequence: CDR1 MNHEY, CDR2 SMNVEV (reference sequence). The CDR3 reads CASSLFAGVTDTQYF. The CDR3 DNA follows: TGTGCCAGCAGTTTATTTGCGGGAGTCACAGATACGCAGTATTTT.

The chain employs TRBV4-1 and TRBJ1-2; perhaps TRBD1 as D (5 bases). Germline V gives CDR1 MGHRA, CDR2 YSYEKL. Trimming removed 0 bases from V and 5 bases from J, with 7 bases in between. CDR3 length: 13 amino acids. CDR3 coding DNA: TGCGCCAGCAGCCAAGAAGGGGTATATGGCTACACCTTC. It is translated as CASSQEGVYGYTF.

The CDR3 region is CASRPSGRANEQYF. CDR3 in DNA: TGTGCCAGCAGACCTAGCGGGAGGGCCAACGAGCAGTACTTC. The V call is TRBV27, the J call TRBJ2-7; TRBD2 matches at 12 bases. CDR1 and CDR2 (germline): MNHEY, SMNVEV (reference sequence). Unmatched junction bases numbered 5, after V lost 6 bases and J lost 5 bases. CDR3 length: 14 amino acids.

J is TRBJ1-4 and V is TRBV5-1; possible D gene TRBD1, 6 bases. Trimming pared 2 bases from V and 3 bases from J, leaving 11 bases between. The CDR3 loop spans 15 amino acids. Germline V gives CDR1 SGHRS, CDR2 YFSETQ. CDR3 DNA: TGCGCCAGCAGCTTAACAGGGTTGTCTAATGAAAAACTGTTTTTT. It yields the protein CASSLTGLSNEKLFF. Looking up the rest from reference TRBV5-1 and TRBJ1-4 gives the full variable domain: KAGVTQTPRYLIKTRGQQVTLSCSPISGHRSVSWYQQTPGQGLQFLFEYFSETQRNKGNFPGRFSGRQFSNSRSEMNVSTLELGDSALYLCASSLTGLSNEKLFFGSGTQLSVL.

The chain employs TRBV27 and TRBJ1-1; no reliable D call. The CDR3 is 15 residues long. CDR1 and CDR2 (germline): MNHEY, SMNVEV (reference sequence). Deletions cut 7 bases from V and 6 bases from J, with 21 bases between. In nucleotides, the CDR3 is TGTGCCAGCAAAACCCGGGGTCTACAGATCCCTGAAGCTTTCTTT. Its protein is CASKTRGLQIPEAFF.

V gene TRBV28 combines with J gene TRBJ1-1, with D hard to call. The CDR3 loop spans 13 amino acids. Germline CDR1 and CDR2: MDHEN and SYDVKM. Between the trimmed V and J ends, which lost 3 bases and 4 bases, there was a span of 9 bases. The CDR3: CASSFYLATEAFF. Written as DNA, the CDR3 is TGTGCCAGCAGTTTTTATTTAGCCACTGAAGCTTTCTTT.

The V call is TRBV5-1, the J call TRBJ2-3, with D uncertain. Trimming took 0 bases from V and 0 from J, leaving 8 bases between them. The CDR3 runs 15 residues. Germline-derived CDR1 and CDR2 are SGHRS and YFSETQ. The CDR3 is CASSLGHLSTDTQYF. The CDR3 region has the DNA TGCGCCAGCAGCTTGGGACACTTAAGCACAGATACGCAGTATTTT.

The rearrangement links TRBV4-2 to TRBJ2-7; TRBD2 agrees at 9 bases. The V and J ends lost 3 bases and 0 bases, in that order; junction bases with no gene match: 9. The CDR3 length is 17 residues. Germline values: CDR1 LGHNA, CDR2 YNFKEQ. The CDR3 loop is CASSQSSGAQSSYEQYF. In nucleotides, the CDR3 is TGTGCCAGCAGCCAGTCTAGCGGGGCCCAAAGCTCCTACGAGCAGTACTTC.

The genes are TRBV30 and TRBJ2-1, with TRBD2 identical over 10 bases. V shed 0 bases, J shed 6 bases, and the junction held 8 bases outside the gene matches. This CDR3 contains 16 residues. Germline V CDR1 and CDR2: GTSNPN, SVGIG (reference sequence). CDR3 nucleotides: TGTGCCTGGAGTGTAGCCGGAGCGGGAGGGCTCAATGAGCAGTTCTTC. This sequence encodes CAWSVAGAGGLNEQFF.

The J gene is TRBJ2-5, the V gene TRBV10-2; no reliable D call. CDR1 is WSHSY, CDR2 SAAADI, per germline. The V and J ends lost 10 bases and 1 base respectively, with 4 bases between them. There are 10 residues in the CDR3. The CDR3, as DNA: TGCGCCACGCGCCAAGAGACCCAGTACTTC. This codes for CATRQETQYF.

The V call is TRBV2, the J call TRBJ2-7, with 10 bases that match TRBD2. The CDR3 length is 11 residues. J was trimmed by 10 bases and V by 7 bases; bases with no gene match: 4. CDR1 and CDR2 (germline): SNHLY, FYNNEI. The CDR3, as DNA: TGTGCCAGCATGGTACTAGCGGGACAGTACTTC. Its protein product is CASMVLAGQYF.